A single TCR beta chain is shown here with its context. The data derive from a study of blood T cell repertoires in COVID-19. Some clones are missing from TCRdb's copy, which holds only in-frame ones; the method was immunoSEQ multiplex PCR. This sample has more than 95,000 clones, with around four fifths found just once. Trimming cost V 5 bases and J 5 bases; bases outside gene matches: 3. Looked up from germline, CDR1 is LNHDA and CDR2 is SQIVND (reference sequence). This CDR3 has 13 amino acids. V gene TRBV19 combines with J gene TRBJ1-2, with 9 nucleotides matching TRBD1. The specimen was peripheral blood. The clonotype comes from a man under 40 with acute or convalescent COVID-19. The CDR3 loop reads CASSPGQGYGYTF. CDR3 in DNA: TGTGCCAGTAGTCCGGGACAGGGATATGGCTACACCTTC.